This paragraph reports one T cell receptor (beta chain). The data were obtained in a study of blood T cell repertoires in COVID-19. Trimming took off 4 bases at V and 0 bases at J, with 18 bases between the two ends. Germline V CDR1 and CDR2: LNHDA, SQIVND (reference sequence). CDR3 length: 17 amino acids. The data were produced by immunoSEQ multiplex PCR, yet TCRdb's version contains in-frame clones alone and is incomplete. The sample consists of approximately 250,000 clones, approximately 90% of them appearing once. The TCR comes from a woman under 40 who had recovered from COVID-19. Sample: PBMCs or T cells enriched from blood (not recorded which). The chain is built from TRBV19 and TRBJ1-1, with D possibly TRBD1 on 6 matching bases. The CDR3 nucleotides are TGTGCCAGTAGTAGGGCCGCAGGGGTCCCCCTGAACACTGAAGCTTTCTTT. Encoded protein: CASSRAAGVPLNTEAFF.